Below are 23 T cell receptor beta chains sequenced from a single sample in a study of blood T cell repertoires in COVID-19. Clones were read by immunoSEQ multiplex PCR, and TCRdb kept only the in-frame ones, dropping some. Seen here are approximately 240,000 clones, 70% to 85% observed once, and the top ten hold more than 1.2%. The sample comprised peripheral blood. The receptors stem from a woman in her forties who had recovered from COVID-19.

V usage is TRBV2 and J usage is TRBJ1-2, with D tentatively TRBD1 (6 bases). The germline CDR1 and CDR2 sequences are SNHLY and FYNNEI. Between the trimmed V and J ends, which lost 3 bases and 8 bases, there was a span of 13 bases. The CDR3 covers 13 residues. The CDR3 region is CASSEDSLEGYTF. In DNA, the CDR3 is TGTGCCAGCAGTGAGGACAGTCTGGAGGGCTACACCTTC.

The chain employs TRBV5-6 and TRBJ2-5, with D possibly matching TRBD2 (6 bases). The germline V gene encodes CDR1 SGHDT and CDR2 YYEEEE. The CDR3 spans 12 residues. V was shortened by 3 bases and J by 7 bases, with 10 bases between the two germline ends. The CDR3 DNA reads as TGTGCCAGCAGCTGGGGAGGAGGGACCCAGTACTTC. This translates into CASSWGGGTQYF.

This chain connects TRBV19 to TRBJ1-5; no definite D call. This CDR3 is built from 12 residues. The V and J ends lost 3 bases and 7 bases respectively, with 7 bases between them. Germline V gene data show CDR1 as LNHDA and CDR2 as SQIVND (reference sequence). CDR3 sequence (DNA): TGTGCCAGTAGTATCCTTGAGCAGCCCCAGCATTTT. Its protein is CASSILEQPQHF.

The chain is built from TRBV7-2 and TRBJ2-5, with a weak D call TRBD1 (6 bases). The ends were cut back, 3 bases at V and 2 bases at J, with 10 bases in the middle. The CDR3 runs 14 residues. From germline, CDR1 is SGHTA and CDR2 FQGNSA. This CDR3 is CASSFGRGQETQYF. CDR3 DNA sequence: TGTGCCAGCAGCTTTGGCAGGGGACAAGAGACCCAGTACTTC. Complete variable domain (other parts from reference TRBV7-2 and TRBJ2-5): GAGVSQSPSNKVTEKGKDVELRCDPISGHTALYWYRQSLGQGLEFLIYFQGNSAPDKSGLPSDRFSAERTGGSVSTLTIQRTQQEDSAVYLCASSFGRGQETQYFGPGTRLLVL.

The chain employs TRBV28 and TRBJ1-2; 7 bases map to TRBD1. Unmatched junction bases numbered 13, after V lost 9 bases and J lost 3 bases. Per germline, CDR1 MDHEN and CDR2 SYDVKM. The CDR3 consists of 15 residues. CDR3 DNA: TGTGCCAGTAAGGAGTCAGGGGGTGTAGACTATGGCTACACCTTC. Translated, it gives CASKESGGVDYGYTF.

The CDR3: CASSQDNSHGGYTF. Here the CDR3 DNA reads TGTGCCAGCAGCCAAGACAACAGTCATGGTGGCTACACCTTC. This chain joins TRBV3-1 (or the pseudogene TRBV3-2) and TRBJ1-2; no definite D call. The CDR3 extends over 14 amino acids. The ends were cut back, 0 bases at V and 7 bases at J, with 12 bases in the middle. Germline CDR1 reads LGHDT; CDR2 reads YNNKEL (reference sequence).

The chain uses TRBV2 and TRBJ2-3; 12 nucleotides agree with TRBD2. V gave up 10 bases and J gave up 8 bases; unmatched junction bases: 1. CDR1 is SNHLY, CDR2 FYNNEI, per germline. This CDR3 has 11 residues. Here the CDR3 reads CATSGGGTQYF. CDR3 nucleotides: TGTGCCACTAGCGGGGGGGGTACGCAGTATTTT.

Here the CDR3 DNA reads TGTGCCAGCAGCTTAGTGGCCGGGGAGGGTGAAAAACTGTTTTTT. It specifies CASSLVAGEGEKLFF. The chain links TRBV7-9 to TRBJ1-4; the D is unclear. This CDR3 has 15 residues. CDR1 is SEHNR and CDR2 is FQNEAQ in the germline V gene (reference sequence). V lost 1 base to trimming and J lost 7 bases, with 13 bases between them.

The genes are TRBV4-1 and TRBJ2-5; 9 nucleotides agree with TRBD2. CDR1 and CDR2 from the germline V gene are MGHRA and YSYEKL. This CDR3 comprises 18 residues. The V segment lost 0 bases and the J segment 5 bases; nucleotides outside the gene matches: 13. This CDR3 is CASSQDFGLAGFGETQYF. In DNA, the CDR3 is TGCGCCAGCAGCCAAGATTTCGGTCTAGCGGGGTTCGGGGAGACCCAGTACTTC.

V and J are TRBV20-1 and TRBJ1-2; 10 bases agree with TRBD1. The length of the CDR3 is 11 residues. CDR1 and CDR2 from the germline V gene are DFQATT and SNEGSKA (reference sequence). With 5 bases clipped from V and 12 bases from J, the junction kept 6 bases outside the gene matches. CDR3 sequence reads: CSALDRGMHTF. In DNA, the CDR3 is TGCAGTGCTCTGGACAGGGGGATGCACACCTTC.

This clone was observed a single time. This chain joins TRBV18 and TRBJ1-1, with D maybe TRBD1 (6 bases). This CDR3 comprises 12 residues. Germline-derived CDR1 and CDR2 are KGHSH and LQKENI. V gave up 4 bases and J gave up 4 bases, with 7 bases separating them. The CDR3 bases are TGTGCCAGCTCACGACAGGTCACTGAAGCTTTCTTT. It codes for CASSRQVTEAFF.

The rearrangement uses TRBV19 and TRBJ1-6, with 7 bases fitting TRBD1. V trimming: 0 bases; J trimming: 7 bases; junction bases outside the gene matches: 6. The CDR3 is 16 amino acids. Per the germline V gene, CDR1 is LNHDA and CDR2 is SQIVND (reference sequence). CDR3 residues: CASSIEFTGANSPLHF. The CDR3 DNA reads TGTGCCAGTAGTATAGAATTTACAGGGGCAAATTCACCCCTCCACTTT.

This clone has a single count. This chain connects TRBV10-3 to TRBJ2-2; D gene unclear. The CDR3 contains 14 residues. Germline assignment: CDR1 ENHRY and CDR2 SYGVKD. Trimming removed 3 bases from V and 3 bases from J, with 8 bases in between. The CDR3 nucleotides are TGTGCCATCAGTGAACTTCGCGACACCGGGGAGCTGTTTTTT. Translating it yields CAISELRDTGELFF.

V usage is TRBV6-2 or TRBV6-3 and J usage is TRBJ1-5; 9 bases agree with TRBD1. V was pared by 6 bases and J by 5 bases, with 14 bases of the junction left unmatched. This CDR3 region has 17 residues. The germline CDR1 and CDR2 sequences are MNHEY and SVGEGT. CDR3 loop: CASSLRLGQGEYQPQHF. The DNA of the CDR3 is TGTGCCAGCAGCCTACGATTGGGACAGGGCGAGTATCAGCCCCAGCATTTT.

V and J are TRBV21-1 and TRBJ1-2; the table's TRBD1 call for D was not verified on the DNA. TRBV21-1 counts as a pseudogene. The CDR3 sequence is 13 residues long. CDR3 in amino acids: CASSEGQGPPDTF. CDR3 sequence (DNA): TGTGCCAGCAGCGAAGGACAGGGCCCCCCCGATACCTTC.

The chain recombines TRBV6-5 with TRBJ2-5, with 10 bases fitting TRBD2. With V trimmed by 6 bases and J by 2 bases, 6 bases remained unmatched. The germline V gene encodes CDR1 MNHEY and CDR2 SVGAGI. The CDR3 length is 15 residues. As DNA, the CDR3 is TGTGCCAGCAGGAATAGCGGGGGGTTACAAGAGACCCAGTACTTC. Its translation is CASRNSGGLQETQYF.

The V call is TRBV5-1, the J call TRBJ1-3, with a tentative D call TRBD1 (6 bases). Germline CDR1 is SGHRS and CDR2 is YFSETQ. V was cut by 3 bases and J by 1 base, with 8 bases left in between. CDR3 length equals 14 residues. The CDR3 bases are TGCGCCAGCAGCTCCACAGGGTCTGGAAACACCATATATTTT. Protein product: CASSSTGSGNTIYF.

In its sample, this clone was seen once. This chain connects TRBV19 to TRBJ2-1; D possibly corresponds to TRBD2 (6 bases). Germline assignment: CDR1 LNHDA and CDR2 SQIVND (reference sequence). The CDR3 loop spans 14 amino acids. Trimming took 4 bases from V and 0 from J, leaving 7 bases between them. The CDR3 spells CASSRRGSYNEQFF. The CDR3 bases are TGTGCCAGTAGTAGGCGGGGCTCCTACAATGAGCAGTTCTTC.

The chain has TRBV27 and TRBJ2-1; 11 positions match TRBD1. This CDR3 has 14 amino acids. Germline CDR1 is MNHEY and CDR2 is SMNVEV (reference sequence). The V segment lost 2 bases and the J segment 6 bases; nucleotides outside the gene matches: 0. The CDR3 protein is CASSLGTGGNEQFF. The CDR3 DNA reads as TGTGCCAGCAGTTTAGGGACAGGGGGCAATGAGCAGTTCTTC.

This clone was seen just once. The chain carries TRBV18 and TRBJ1-1, with D perhaps matching TRBD1 (5 bases). V was cut by 0 bases and J by 1 base, with 9 bases left in between. The CDR3 totals 15 residues. Germline values: CDR1 KGHSH, CDR2 LQKENI. The CDR3 here is CASSPPQGTNTEAFF. DNA of the CDR3: TGTGCCAGCTCACCACCTCAGGGCACGAACACTGAAGCTTTCTTT.

The chain links TRBV10-3 to TRBJ2-7, with D unresolved. The CDR3 totals 12 residues. V was clipped by 3 bases and J by 3 bases, with 6 bases between them. Looked up from germline, CDR1 is ENHRY and CDR2 is SYGVKD. CDR3 sequence (DNA): TGTGCCATCAGTGACACGAGCTACGAGCAGTACTTC. This gives the protein CAISDTSYEQYF.

The genes are TRBV11-2 and TRBJ2-7; D possibly corresponds to TRBD2 (5 bases). CDR1 is SGHAT, CDR2 FQNNGV, per germline. V lost 5 bases and J 4 bases, leaving 21 bases between the germline ends. This CDR3 comprises 16 residues. The CDR3 DNA sequence: TGTGCCAGCAGCCCTTTTCTGTCGCAGACTAAATACGAGCAGTACTTC. Residues: CASSPFLSQTKYEQYF.

This clone was observed a handful of times. The chain links TRBV6-1 to TRBJ1-6, with 9 nucleotides matching TRBD1. From germline, CDR1 is MNHNS and CDR2 SASEGT. CDR3 length: 16 residues. The V gene end was trimmed by 4 bases and the J gene end by 5 bases; junction bases not matched to a gene: 6. Here the CDR3 reads CASSVGQGVDNSPLHF. For the CDR3, the DNA is TGTGCCAGCAGTGTGGGACAGGGTGTCGATAATTCACCCCTCCACTTT.